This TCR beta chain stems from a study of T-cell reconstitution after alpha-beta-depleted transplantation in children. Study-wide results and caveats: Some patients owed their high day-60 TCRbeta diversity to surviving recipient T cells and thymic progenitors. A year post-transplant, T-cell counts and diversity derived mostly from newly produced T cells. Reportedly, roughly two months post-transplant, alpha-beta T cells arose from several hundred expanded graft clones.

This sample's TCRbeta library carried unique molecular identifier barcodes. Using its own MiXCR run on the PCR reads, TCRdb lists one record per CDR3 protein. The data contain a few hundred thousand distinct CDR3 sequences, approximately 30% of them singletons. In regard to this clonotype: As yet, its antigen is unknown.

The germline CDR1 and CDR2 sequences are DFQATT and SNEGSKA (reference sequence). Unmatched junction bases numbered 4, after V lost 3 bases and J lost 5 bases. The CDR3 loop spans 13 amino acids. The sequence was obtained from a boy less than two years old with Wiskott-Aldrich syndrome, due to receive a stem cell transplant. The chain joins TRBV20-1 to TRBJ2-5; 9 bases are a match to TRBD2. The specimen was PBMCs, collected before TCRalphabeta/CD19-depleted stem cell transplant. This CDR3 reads CSARREGRETQYF. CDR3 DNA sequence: TGCAGTGCTAGGCGGGAGGGCCGGGAGACCCAGTACTTC.